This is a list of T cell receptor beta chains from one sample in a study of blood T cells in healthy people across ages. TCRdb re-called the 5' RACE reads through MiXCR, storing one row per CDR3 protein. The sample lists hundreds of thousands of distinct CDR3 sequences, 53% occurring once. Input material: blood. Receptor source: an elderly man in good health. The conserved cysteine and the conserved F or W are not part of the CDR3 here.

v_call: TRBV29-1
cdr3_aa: SVEEGTSGSWDEQF

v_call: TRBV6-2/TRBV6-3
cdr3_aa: ASSYGGNKENIQY

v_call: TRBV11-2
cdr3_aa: ASSETRPAKNIQY

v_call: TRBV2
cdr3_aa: ASSETVRAPRGGYT

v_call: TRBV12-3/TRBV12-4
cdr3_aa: ASSLGEAGNEQF

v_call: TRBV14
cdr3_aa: ASSQTTSGASTDTQY

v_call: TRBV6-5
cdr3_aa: ASSYSATLTETQY

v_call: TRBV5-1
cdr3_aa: ASSLRGQGLGEQF

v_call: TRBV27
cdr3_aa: ASSRGTGEF

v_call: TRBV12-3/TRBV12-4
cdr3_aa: ASSPGTGYSPLH

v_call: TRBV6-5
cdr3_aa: ASSYSFGYEQY